One TCR beta chain is described in this entry. Seattle enrolled patients during active infection and tracked them longitudinally. There are 16 residues in the CDR3. CDR1 is SGHVS, CDR2 FQNEAQ, per germline. Trimming left V 1 base short and J 1 base short, with 11 bases between. This entry comes from a study of blood T cell repertoires in COVID-19. Across the study: Sources were T cells, B-cell-depleted T cells, or PBMCs; the material itself was cDNA or gDNA.

Produced via immunoSEQ multiplex PCR; TCRdb's table is partial and in-frame only. Here the sample spans about 350,000 clones, roughly 86% being singletons. This TCR was sampled from a man aged 25 to 45 with COVID-19, enrolled during active disease. The J gene is TRBJ2-1, the V gene TRBV7-8, with D perhaps matching TRBD1 (5 bases). Sequencing was carried out using peripheral blood. The CDR3 is CASSLGGRTSYNEQFF. In nucleotides, the CDR3 is TGTGCCAGCAGCTTAGGGGGAAGGACATCCTACAATGAGCAGTTCTTC.